This T cell receptor (beta chain) was identified during a study of tissue T cells after allogeneic stem cell transplantation. The protocol was immunoSEQ multiplex PCR, while the TCRdb copy is restricted to in-frame clones and leaves out a portion. The data hold about 22,000 clones, with approximately 69% observed a single time. For this clone: Genes and germline come from the mouse. The sequence runs out 1 residue before the end of the CDR3; the remainder is reconstructed from the germline J gene.

CDR1 FNHDT and CDR2 SITEND come from the germline V gene (reference sequence). The ends were cut back, 2 bases at V and 7 bases at J, with 10 bases in the middle. The CDR3 sequence is 12 residues long. This TCR derives from a female BALB/c mouse in good health. Strain MHC haplotype: H2-d. Sequencing input: blood. The V and J genes are TRBV19 and TRBJ2-7; the D call may be TRBD1 or TRBD2 (6 bases each). The CDR3 DNA, read in part, is TGTGCCAGCAGTATTTGGGGGCGAGAACAGTAC. This encodes CASSIWGREQY. The whole CDR3 sequence reads CASSIWGREQYF. Full variable domain (remainder filled in from reference TRBV19 and TRBJ2-7): GGIITQTPKFLIGQEGQKLTLKCQQNFNHDTMYWYRQDSGKGLRLIYYSITENDLQKGDLSEGYDASREKKSSFSLTVTSAQKNEMAVFLCASSIWGREQYFGPGTRLTVL.